The next 17 T cell receptor beta chains were all read from a single sample in a study of T-cell memory formation after mild COVID-19. From the 5' RACE reads, TCRdb called clonotypes with MiXCR, one entry per CDR3 protein. The sample consists of fewer than 200,000 distinct CDR3 sequences, 18% of them appearing once. The specimen sequenced was PBMCs or a T cell subset sorted from them (not recorded which). The receptors here all came from a man aged 18 to 30 who had mild COVID-19 (a few samples of this study predate the infection). Cell type and time point are not known.

The chain uses TRBV18 and TRBJ2-1, with 9 bases aligning to TRBD1. CDR1 and CDR2 from the germline V gene are KGHSH and LQKENI. The ends lost 6 bases at V and 10 bases at J; junction bases unmatched: 13. The CDR3 covers 15 residues. The CDR3 reads CASSYSGQGYYEQFF. The DNA for the CDR3 is TGTGCCAGCTCTTACTCCGGACAGGGGTATTACGAGCAGTTCTTC.

The DNA for the CDR3 is TGTGCCAGCAGTCTCATAGCCGGGGAGCTGTTTTTT. Protein: CASSLIAGELFF. The V and J genes are TRBV6-5 and TRBJ2-2, with unresolved D. V lost 5 bases, J lost 6 bases, and 7 bases lay in between. The CDR3 totals 12 residues. The V gene's germline CDR1 is MNHEY and CDR2 SVGAGI.

This chain connects TRBV4-2 to TRBJ2-3; no clear D gene. The CDR3 runs to 12 residues. CDR1 is LGHNA and CDR2 is YNFKEQ in the germline V gene. V was cut by 4 bases and J by 4 bases, with 6 bases left in between. CDR3 DNA sequence: TGTGCCAGCAGCCGAGCCGCAGATACGCAGTATTTT. It encodes CASSRAADTQYF.

The rearrangement links TRBV7-6 to TRBJ2-5; maybe TRBD1 (6 bases). Looked up from germline, CDR1 is SGHVS and CDR2 is FNYEAQ. V lost 6 bases and J lost 3, with 14 bases in between. This CDR3 is 14 amino acids long. The CDR3 coding sequence is TGTGCCAGCAGGGAGGATACAGGGAAAGAGACCCAGTACTTC. Translating gives CASREDTGKETQYF.

The chain links TRBV11-2 to TRBJ1-4; D is perhaps TRBD1 (6 bases). This CDR3 comprises 19 residues. Germline lookup yields CDR1 SGHAT and CDR2 FQNNGV. Trimming stripped 5 bases from V and 8 bases from J, with 30 bases between. Written as DNA, the CDR3 is TGTGCCAGCAGCCGATCCAACCCGGGCTGGGAGGGGGGGATGGAAAAACTGTTTTTT. This encodes CASSRSNPGWEGGMEKLFF.

The V and J genes are TRBV27 and TRBJ1-4; D is perhaps TRBD1 (5 bases). V lost 4 bases, J lost 4 bases, and 13 bases lay in between. This CDR3 has 15 amino acids. CDR1 and CDR2 (germline): MNHEY, SMNVEV (reference sequence). CDR3 region: CASSSRVLRNEKLFF. In nucleotides, the CDR3 is TGTGCCAGCAGTTCCAGGGTTCTCCGTAATGAAAAACTGTTTTTT.

This clonotype was seen repeatedly, ten times or more. This rearrangement joins TRBV19 to TRBJ2-7; possible D gene TRBD2, 6 bases. CDR1 is LNHDA, CDR2 SQIVND, per germline (reference sequence). Trimming stripped 3 bases from V and 2 bases from J, with 23 bases between. The CDR3 has 18 amino acids. CDR3 nucleotide sequence: TGTGCCAGTAGTATGTACCCGTCAGCGGCTGGAGGGACCTACGAGCAGTACTTC. Encoded protein: CASSMYPSAAGGTYEQYF.

This clonotype was seen only once. The chain recombines TRBV5-4 with TRBJ1-1; D gene uncertain. V was pared by 4 bases and J by 7 bases, with 11 bases between. CDR1 is SGHNT and CDR2 is YYREEE in the germline V gene (reference sequence). The CDR3 covers 12 residues. This CDR3 reads CASSLLGNEAFF. CDR3 sequence (DNA): TGTGCCAGCAGCCTGCTGGGCAATGAAGCTTTCTTT.

This rearrangement joins TRBV20-1 to TRBJ2-7; D is ambiguous. The germline V gene encodes CDR1 DFQATT and CDR2 SNEGSKA (reference sequence). This CDR3 has 11 residues. V lost 8 bases and J 1 base, leaving 9 bases between the germline ends. CDR3 sequence: CSPGASYEQYV. The CDR3 bases are TGCAGTCCGGGCGCATCCTACGAGCAGTACGTC.

This clonotype was detected a few times. The chain links TRBV6-5 to TRBJ1-3; D ambiguous. CDR1 and CDR2 from the germline V gene are MNHEY and SVGAGI. V shed 3 bases and J shed 9 bases, with 12 bases lying between them. This CDR3 has 13 residues. In nucleotides, the CDR3 is TGTGCCAGCAGTTATCAAGGACGTGGCACCATATATTTT. It translates to CASSYQGRGTIYF.

The chain carries TRBV20-1 and TRBJ1-5, with TRBD1 as a possible D gene (5 bases). This CDR3 has 13 residues. Trimming left V 5 bases short and J 3 bases short, with 11 bases between. Germline CDR1 and CDR2: DFQATT and SNEGSKA (reference sequence). CDR3 bases: TGCAGTGCTCTTAGCAGGGTCAATCAGCCCCAGCATTTT. As protein: CSALSRVNQPQHF.

This clonotype was detected a few times. The chain combines TRBV7-2 with TRBJ2-4; TRBD2 is a possible D gene (6 bases). This CDR3 has 15 amino acids. Germline V gives CDR1 SGHTA, CDR2 FQGNSA. Trimming took off 5 bases at V and 7 bases at J, with 18 bases between the two ends. The CDR3: CASSPASLGRNIQYF. CDR3 DNA: TGTGCCAGCAGCCCGGCCTCTCTTGGGAGGAACATTCAGTACTTC. Supplemented by reference TRBV7-2 and TRBJ2-4, the full variable domain reads GAGVSQSPSNKVTEKGKDVELRCDPISGHTALYWYRQSLGQGLEFLIYFQGNSAPDKSGLPSDRFSAERTGGSVSTLTIQRTQQEDSAVYLCASSPASLGRNIQYFGAGTRLSVL.

This chain links TRBV7-2 with TRBJ2-5; the match to TRBD2 covers 10 bases. Unmatched junction bases numbered 6, after V lost 1 base and J lost 4 bases. This CDR3 spans 16 amino acids. Germline CDR1 and CDR2: SGHTA and FQGNSA. CDR3 nucleotides: TGTGCCAGCAGCTTAGGTTCTAGCGGGGGTTTAGAGACCCAGTACTTC. Its translation: CASSLGSSGGLETQYF.

The rearrangement joins TRBV7-3 to TRBJ2-2, with D possibly matching TRBD1 (5 bases). Trimming left V 1 base short and J 6 bases short, with 6 bases between. The CDR3 runs 13 residues. Germline lookup yields CDR1 SGHTA and CDR2 FQGTGA. For the CDR3, the DNA is TGTGCCAGCAGCTTAAAGGGGCCCGGGGAGCTGTTTTTT. Translated, it gives CASSLKGPGELFF.

The genes are TRBV4-1 and TRBJ1-2; a possible D gene is TRBD1 (5 bases). V lost 3 bases and J lost 0, with 17 bases in between. Germline V gene data show CDR1 as MGHRA and CDR2 as YSYEKL. CDR3 length equals 17 residues. In nucleotides, the CDR3 is TGCGCCAGCAGCCACTCCACCCCAGGGAGGGCTAACTATGGCTACACCTTC. Translated, it gives CASSHSTPGRANYGYTF.

This chain links TRBV20-1 with TRBJ1-1; D may be TRBD1 (5 bases). This CDR3 has 15 residues. Germline V CDR1 and CDR2: DFQATT, SNEGSKA (reference sequence). The ends were cut back, 1 base at V and 3 bases at J, with 15 bases in the middle. The CDR3 region is CSARGTGLAYTEAFF. CDR3 bases: TGCAGTGCTAGAGGCACGGGGCTCGCTTACACTGAAGCTTTCTTT.

V is TRBV4-3 and J is TRBJ2-5; 11 bases agree with TRBD1. The CDR3 runs to 14 residues. The germline V gene encodes CDR1 LGHNA and CDR2 YSLEER. J gave up 3 bases and V 3 bases, and 0 bases lay outside the gene matches. The CDR3 DNA sequence: TGCGCCAGCAGCCAGGGACAGGGGGAAGAGACCCAGTACTTC. Translation: CASSQGQGEETQYF.